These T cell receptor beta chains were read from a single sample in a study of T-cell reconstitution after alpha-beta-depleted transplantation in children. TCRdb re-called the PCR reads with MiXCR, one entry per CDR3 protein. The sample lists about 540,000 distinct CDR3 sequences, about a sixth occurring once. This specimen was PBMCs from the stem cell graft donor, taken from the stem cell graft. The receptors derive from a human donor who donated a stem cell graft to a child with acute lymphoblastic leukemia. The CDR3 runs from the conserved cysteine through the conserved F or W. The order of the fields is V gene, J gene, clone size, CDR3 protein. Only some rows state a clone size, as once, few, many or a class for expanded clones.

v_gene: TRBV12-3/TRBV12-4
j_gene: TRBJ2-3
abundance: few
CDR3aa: CASSLPDGTDTQYF

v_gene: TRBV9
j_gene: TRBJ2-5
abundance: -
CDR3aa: CASSAYGTGEETQYF

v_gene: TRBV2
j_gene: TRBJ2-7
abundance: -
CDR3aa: CASSVTASGRILYEQYF

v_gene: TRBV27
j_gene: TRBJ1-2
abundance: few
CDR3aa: CASRDQGGYGYTF

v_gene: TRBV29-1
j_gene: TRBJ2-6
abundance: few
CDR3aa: CSGGGQGLVSGANVLTF

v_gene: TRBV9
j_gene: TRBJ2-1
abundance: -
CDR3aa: CASSVGGRLNNEQFF

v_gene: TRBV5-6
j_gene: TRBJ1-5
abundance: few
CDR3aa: CASSFWGSNQPQHF

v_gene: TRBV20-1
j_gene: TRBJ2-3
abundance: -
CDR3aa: CSARDIGAGGLDTQYF

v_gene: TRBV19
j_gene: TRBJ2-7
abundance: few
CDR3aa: CASSMGGQGHYEQYF

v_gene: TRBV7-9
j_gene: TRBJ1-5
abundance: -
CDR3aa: CASSTLSSNQPQHF

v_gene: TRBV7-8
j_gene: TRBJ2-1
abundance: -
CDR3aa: CASSFDFSGSMYEQFF

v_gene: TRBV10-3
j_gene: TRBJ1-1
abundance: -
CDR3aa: CAISAGQGDTEAFF

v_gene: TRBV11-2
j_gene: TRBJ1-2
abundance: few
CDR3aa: CASRDLSLWDGLNGYTF

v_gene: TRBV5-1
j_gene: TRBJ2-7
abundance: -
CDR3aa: CASSLLTGTSSNEQYF

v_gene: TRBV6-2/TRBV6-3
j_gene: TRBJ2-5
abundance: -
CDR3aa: CASSPPGGAETQYF

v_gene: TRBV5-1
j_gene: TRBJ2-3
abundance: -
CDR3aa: CASSLARDSGTDTQYF

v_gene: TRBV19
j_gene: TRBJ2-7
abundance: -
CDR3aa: CASTPGGLSEQYF

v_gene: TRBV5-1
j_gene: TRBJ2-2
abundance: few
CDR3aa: CASSLGRVLFTGELFF

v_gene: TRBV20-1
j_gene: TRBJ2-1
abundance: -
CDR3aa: CSASKPSGGNEQFF

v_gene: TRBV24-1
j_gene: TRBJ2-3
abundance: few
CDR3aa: CATSDLGTSGRDTQYF

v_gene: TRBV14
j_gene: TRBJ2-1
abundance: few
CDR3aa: CASSQIGDYSSYNEQFF

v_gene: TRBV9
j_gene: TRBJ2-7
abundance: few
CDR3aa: CASSVGPWGPSYEQYF

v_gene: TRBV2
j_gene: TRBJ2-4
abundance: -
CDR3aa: CASSEAAAPGLAGEGIQYF

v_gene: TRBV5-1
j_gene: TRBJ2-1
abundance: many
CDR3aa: CASSFLAGSGNEQFF

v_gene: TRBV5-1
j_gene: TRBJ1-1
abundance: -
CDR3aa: CASSLENWTRGAFF

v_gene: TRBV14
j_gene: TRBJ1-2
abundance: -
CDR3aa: CASSQVHGNGDGYAF

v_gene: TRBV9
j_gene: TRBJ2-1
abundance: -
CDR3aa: CASSERLAGDHNEQFF

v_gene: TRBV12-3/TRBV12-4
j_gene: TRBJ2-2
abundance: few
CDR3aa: CASTGPGELFF

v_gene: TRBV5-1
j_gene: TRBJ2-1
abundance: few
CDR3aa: CASSLGQDSYNEQFF

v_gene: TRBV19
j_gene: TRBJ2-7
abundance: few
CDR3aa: CASSTAGGPYEQYF

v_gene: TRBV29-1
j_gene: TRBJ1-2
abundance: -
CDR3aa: CSVVGQGADYGYTF

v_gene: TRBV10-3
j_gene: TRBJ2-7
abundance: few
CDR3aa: CAISEAGGEQYF